One sample yielded the 8 T cell receptor beta chains listed below, sequenced in a study of blood T cell repertoires in COVID-19. The assay was immunoSEQ multiplex PCR, and TCRdb's table has in-frame clones only and misses some. Seen here are 55,000 to 90,000 clones, 85% observed once, and the top ten hold roughly 40%. What was sequenced was peripheral blood. All receptors come from a woman older than 75 with active or convalescent COVID-19.

V is TRBV9 and J is TRBJ1-4; D is ambiguous. The CDR3 runs 15 residues. Germline V gene data show CDR1 as SGDLS and CDR2 as YYNGEE. V was cut by 0 bases and J by 10 bases, with 16 bases left in between. CDR3 protein: CASSVGRSGVGKLFF. The DNA for the CDR3 is TGTGCCAGCAGCGTAGGGCGCAGCGGGGTGGGAAAACTGTTTTTT.

The chain has TRBV2 and TRBJ1-5; 8 positions agree with TRBD1. CDR1 SNHLY and CDR2 FYNNEI come from the germline V gene. The CDR3 spans 15 residues. J gave up 3 bases and V 5 bases, and 6 bases lay outside the gene matches. CDR3 sequence: CASSRGQGPNQPQHF. CDR3 bases: TGTGCCAGCAGTCGTGGACAGGGCCCCAATCAGCCCCAGCATTTT.

The rearrangement links TRBV3-1 (or the pseudogene TRBV3-2) to TRBJ1-2; maybe TRBD1 (5 bases). Germline V gene sequence: CDR1 LGHDT, CDR2 YNNKEL (reference sequence). CDR3 length equals 12 residues. The V end was cut by 1 base, the J end by 5 bases, with 5 bases between. CDR3 protein: CASSQAGYGYTF. The CDR3 bases are TGTGCCAGCAGCCAAGCAGGGTATGGCTACACCTTC.

V usage is TRBV30 and J usage is TRBJ2-7; tentative D call: TRBD1 (7 bases). Germline assignment: CDR1 GTSNPN and CDR2 SVGIG (reference sequence). The germline V and J ends were trimmed by 7 bases and 4 bases, with 20 bases remaining between them. The CDR3 sequence is 14 residues long. CDR3 amino acids: CAYHWAGGLYEQYF. The CDR3 DNA reads as TGTGCCTACCACTGGGCAGGGGGGCTTTACGAGCAGTACTTC.

J is TRBJ1-5 and V is TRBV7-2; D perhaps matches TRBD1 (6 bases). The CDR3 runs to 16 residues. V was shortened by 4 bases and J by 4 bases, with 17 bases between the two germline ends. Germline V gene sequence: CDR1 SGHTA, CDR2 FQGNSA. The CDR3 is CASSSQGPLTNQPQHF. DNA of the CDR3: TGTGCCAGCAGCTCACAGGGCCCCCTTACTAATCAGCCCCAGCATTTT.

This clone showed up just once. The chain is built from TRBV4-3 and TRBJ2-7; D possibly corresponds to TRBD1 (5 bases). The CDR3 covers 14 residues. Germline V CDR1 and CDR2: LGHNA, YSLEER. V lost 4 bases and J lost 0, with 10 bases in between. In DNA form, the CDR3 reads TGCGCCAGCAGCCCCAGGGCCCTCTCCTACGAGCAGTACTTC. Encoded protein: CASSPRALSYEQYF.

The chain couples TRBV7-2 to TRBJ1-1, with TRBD1 matching over 7 bases. Trimming at V came to 3 bases and at J to 7 bases, leaving 2 bases not matched to a gene. The germline V gene has CDR1 SGHTA and CDR2 FQGNSA. This CDR3 comprises 12 residues. CDR3 in DNA: TGTGCCAGCAGCTTCGACAGGGTTGAAGCTTTCTTT. Translation: CASSFDRVEAFF. The complete variable domain, with remaining parts taken from reference TRBV7-2 and TRBJ1-1, reads GAGVSQSPSNKVTEKGKDVELRCDPISGHTALYWYRQSLGQGLEFLIYFQGNSAPDKSGLPSDRFSAERTGGSVSTLTIQRTQQEDSAVYLCASSFDRVEAFFGQGTRLTVV.

V gene TRBV10-1 combines with J gene TRBJ2-7, with TRBD1 identical over 8 bases. The germline gives CDR1 WNHNN, CDR2 SYGVQD (reference sequence). V trimming: 7 bases; J trimming: 1 base; junction bases outside the gene matches: 6. This CDR3 has 14 residues. The CDR3: CASISDRESYEQYF. CDR3 coding DNA: TGCGCCAGCATCTCGGACAGGGAATCCTACGAGCAGTACTTC.